This entry lists 20 T cell receptor beta chains sequenced from one sample in a study of response to subunit inactivated influenza vaccine. TCRdb recomputed calls from the RT-PCR reads with MiXCR, one row per CDR3 protein. The repertoire holds 500,000 to 600,000 distinct CDR3 sequences, about 8% seen once, with approximately 13% in the top ten. The specimen was PBMCs from blood, collected about 24 months after vaccination. The source of these receptors is a man aged 45 to 70 who received an inactivated influenza vaccine.

This clonotype has a handful of counts. The V and J genes are TRBV5-1 and TRBJ2-3; no firm D call. The CDR3 totals 13 residues. Trimming pared 6 bases from V and 4 bases from J, leaving 12 bases between. From germline, CDR1 is SGHRS and CDR2 YFSETQ. CDR3: CASTPGNSDTQYF. CDR3 DNA: TGCGCCAGCACCCCTGGGAATTCAGATACGCAGTATTTT.

The CDR3 sequence: CASREGPRTGELFF. CDR3 coding DNA: TGTGCCAGCAGGGAGGGGCCGAGGACCGGGGAGCTGTTTTTT. The rearrangement links TRBV7-9 to TRBJ2-2; tentative D call: TRBD2 (6 bases). There are 14 residues in the CDR3. Germline V gene lookup returns CDR1 SEHNR and CDR2 FQNEAQ (reference sequence). V lost 6 bases to trimming and J lost 5 bases, with 13 bases between them.

The table lists this clonotype with many counts. The chain uses TRBV7-2 and TRBJ2-7, with a weak D call TRBD1 (6 bases). CDR1 is SGHTA, CDR2 FQGNSA, per germline. V dropped 5 bases and J dropped 0 bases, with 14 bases sitting between them. The CDR3 totals 15 residues. CDR3 in DNA: TGTGCCAGCAGCGTACAGGGATTGAGCTCCTACGAGCAGTACTTC. Its translation is CASSVQGLSSYEQYF.

This clonotype was observed once. This may be a read error: a much more frequent sequence differs by one nucleotide. The rearrangement links TRBV10-3 to TRBJ2-7, with 8 bases aligning to TRBD1. The junction had 7 bases not matched to a gene; V was cut back by 3 bases and J by 3 bases. The germline CDR1 and CDR2 sequences are ENHRY and SYGVKD. The CDR3 is 15 amino acids. CDR3 coding DNA: TGTGCCATCAGTGATCGGACAGGGTCTGACTACGAGCAGTACTTC. It specifies CAISDRTGSDYEQYF.

J is TRBJ1-6 and V is TRBV3-1; TRBD1 aligns across 12 bases. J lost 10 bases, V lost 5 bases, and 9 bases had no gene match. CDR1 and CDR2 from the germline V gene are LGHDT and YNNKEL (reference sequence). CDR3 length: 16 residues. CDR3 nucleotides: TGTGCCAGCAGCTCGACCGGGACAGGGGGCTCCTCACCCCTCCACTTT. It translates to CASSSTGTGGSSPLHF.

This clonotype showed up just a few times. The CDR3 loop reads CSVLKTSGYSYNEQFF. The CDR3 nucleotides are TGCAGCGTCCTCAAGACTAGCGGATACTCCTACAATGAGCAGTTCTTC. J is TRBJ2-1 and V is TRBV29-1; 9 nucleotides agree with TRBD2. V lost 6 bases, J lost 0 bases, and 9 bases stayed unmatched. In germline, CDR1 is SQVTM, CDR2 ANQGSEA. This CDR3 has 16 amino acids.

The chain employs TRBV7-9 and TRBJ2-7; 9 positions match TRBD1. CDR1 is SEHNR, CDR2 FQNEAQ, per germline (reference sequence). The CDR3 has 15 residues. Unmatched junction bases numbered 8, after V lost 5 bases and J lost 3 bases. The CDR3 sequence: CASSGNRGRLYEQYF. The CDR3 region has the DNA TGTGCCAGCAGCGGAAACAGGGGGCGGCTCTACGAGCAGTACTTC.

The table lists this clonotype with a few counts. The chain uses TRBV12-3 or TRBV12-4 and TRBJ1-2; TRBD1 is a possible D gene (5 bases). V was cut by 1 base and J by 4 bases, with 16 bases left in between. The CDR3 sequence is 16 residues long. CDR3 in amino acids: CASSLDGLGTVYGYTF. The CDR3 DNA sequence: TGTGCCAGCAGTTTAGACGGCTTGGGGACGGTCTATGGCTACACCTTC.

The genes are TRBV5-1 and TRBJ2-3; D is possibly TRBD1 or TRBD2 (6 bases each). CDR3 length: 15 amino acids. Trimming cost V 6 bases and J 1 base, with 15 bases left between them. Germline CDR1 SGHRS, CDR2 YFSETQ. The chain's CDR3 is CASKGGRGRTDTQYF. The CDR3 DNA reads TGCGCCAGCAAGGGGGGAAGGGGCCGCACAGATACGCAGTATTTT. Combining the CDR3 with reference TRBV5-1 and TRBJ2-3 gives the whole variable domain KAGVTQTPRYLIKTRGQQVTLSCSPISGHRSVSWYQQTPGQGLQFLFEYFSETQRNKGNFPGRFSGRQFSNSRSEMNVSTLELGDSALYLCASKGGRGRTDTQYFGPGTRLTVL.

The rearrangement uses TRBV20-1 and TRBJ1-5; 10 nucleotides line up with TRBD1. The assigned J gene may be wrong: the sequence end matches TRBJ2-3 better. This CDR3 is built from 15 residues. Germline V gene sequence: CDR1 DFQATT, CDR2 SNEGSKA (reference sequence). This CDR3 reads CSAKSGTGANQPQYF. In nucleotides, the CDR3 is TGCAGTGCTAAATCCGGGACAGGGGCCAATCAGCCCCAGTATTTT.

This chain connects TRBV24-1 to TRBJ2-1; 7 bases align to TRBD1. The V gene end was trimmed by 5 bases and the J gene end by 6 bases; junction bases not matched to a gene: 9. The CDR3 is made up of 15 amino acids. The germline V gene has CDR1 KGHDR and CDR2 SFDVKD. The CDR3 loop reads CATSVQGDDTNEQFF. The CDR3, as DNA: TGTGCCACCAGTGTCCAGGGGGACGATACCAATGAGCAGTTCTTC.

The chain employs TRBV20-1 and TRBJ2-1, with 12 bases that match TRBD2. The CDR3 extends over 15 amino acids. CDR1 DFQATT and CDR2 SNEGSKA come from the germline V gene (reference sequence). J was trimmed by 4 bases and V by 5 bases; bases with no gene match: 6. The CDR3 region is CSAPTSGSIYNEQFF. The CDR3 nucleotides read TGCAGTGCTCCGACTAGCGGGAGCATTTACAATGAGCAGTTCTTC.

This chain links TRBV10-3 with TRBJ2-5; the D is unclear. Between the trimmed V and J ends, which lost 6 bases and 5 bases, there was a span of 19 bases. Germline CDR1 reads ENHRY; CDR2 reads SYGVKD. This CDR3 spans 15 amino acids. CDR3 amino acids: CAISRVSSKIETQYF. The DNA of the CDR3 is TGTGCCATCAGCCGAGTCTCCAGTAAGATTGAGACCCAGTACTTC.

The chain has TRBV7-9 and TRBJ1-1; tentatively, D is TRBD1 (6 bases). The CDR3 contains 14 residues. V lost 1 base, J lost 4 bases, and 10 bases lay in between. The germline CDR1 and CDR2 sequences are SEHNR and FQNEAQ (reference sequence). The CDR3 bases are TGTGCCAGCAGCTTAGTACAGGGTAGCACTGAAGCTTTCTTT. Translated: CASSLVQGSTEAFF.

At least ten counts were recorded for this clonotype. The chain has TRBV12-3 or TRBV12-4 and TRBJ1-5; D is uncertain. The CDR3 is made up of 12 amino acids. Trimming shortened V by 4 bases and J by 4 bases, and 5 bases separated the two germline ends. The CDR3 DNA is TGTGCCAGCAGTTCCGGGAATCAGCCCCAGCATTTT. This translates into CASSSGNQPQHF.

The chain couples TRBV20-1 to TRBJ2-3; TRBD1 might be the D (5 bases). Trimming shortened V by 0 bases and J by 6 bases, and 16 bases separated the two germline ends. The CDR3 sequence is 15 residues long. In germline, CDR1 is DFQATT, CDR2 SNEGSKA (reference sequence). CDR3 DNA sequence: TGCAGTGCTAGAGATCGGGTAACAGGATTGGATACGCAGTATTTT. Protein: CSARDRVTGLDTQYF.

The chain employs TRBV30 and TRBJ1-4; no firm D call. In germline, CDR1 is GTSNPN, CDR2 SVGIG (reference sequence). V shed 5 bases and J shed 0 bases, with 7 bases lying between them. The CDR3 consists of 13 residues. CDR3 region: CAWDGATNEKLFF. The CDR3 DNA follows: TGTGCCTGGGATGGTGCAACTAATGAAAAACTGTTTTTT.

The sample holds many counts of this clonotype. The gene calls are TRBV12-3 or TRBV12-4 and TRBJ2-2, with 12 nucleotides matching TRBD1. The CDR3 totals 15 residues. V lost 3 bases and J lost 7; bases outside the gene matches: 3. In nucleotides, the CDR3 is TGTGCCAGCAGTTTGGGACAGGGGGCTGTCGGGGAGCTGTTTTTT. This translates into CASSLGQGAVGELFF.

Many counts were recorded for this clonotype. CDR3 in DNA: TGTGCCAGCACCCTCCGTCTGGGAGATACGCAGTATTTT. It encodes CASTLRLGDTQYF. J is TRBJ2-3 and V is TRBV12-3 or TRBV12-4; no definite D call. The CDR3 contains 13 residues. V lost 7 bases and J lost 5, with 13 bases in between.

CDR3 in amino acids: CSASLRGPYNEQFF. The CDR3 bases are TGCAGTGCTAGTCTGCGGGGGCCGTACAATGAGCAGTTCTTC. The rearrangement links TRBV20-1 to TRBJ2-1; D is possibly TRBD2 (7 bases). Germline V gene data show CDR1 as DFQATT and CDR2 as SNEGSKA (reference sequence). Trimming shortened V by 3 bases and J by 4 bases, and 13 bases separated the two germline ends. The CDR3 is made up of 14 amino acids.